Each of the 32 T cell receptor beta chains below was sequenced from the same sample in a study of blood T cell repertoires in COVID-19. Sequencing was performed with immunoSEQ multiplex PCR; in TCRdb, only in-frame clones are kept and a portion is missing. The sample gives more than 75,000 clones, 65% to 90% of which show up once; approximately 1.2% is in the top ten. The specimen was peripheral blood. The origin of the receptors is a man aged 80 or over with active or convalescent COVID-19.

J is TRBJ2-5 and V is TRBV15, with TRBD1 identical over 9 bases. Germline assignment: CDR1 LNHNV and CDR2 YYDKDF (reference sequence). This CDR3 has 15 amino acids. Unmatched junction bases numbered 6, after V lost 3 bases and J lost 4 bases. The CDR3 region has the DNA TGTGCCACCAGCAGGGACAGGGGAATCATAGAGACCCAGTACTTC. Encoded protein: CATSRDRGIIETQYF.

The V call is TRBV7-9, the J call TRBJ1-4; D is possibly TRBD1 (6 bases). The germline V gene encodes CDR1 SEHNR and CDR2 FQNEAQ (reference sequence). V was pared by 2 bases and J by 2 bases, with 12 bases between. CDR3 size: 16 residues. The CDR3 here is CASSLTGLTTNEKLFF. The CDR3 DNA is TGTGCCAGCAGCTTAACAGGGCTTACCACTAATGAAAAACTGTTTTTT.

This clone was seen just once. This rearrangement joins TRBV6-4 to TRBJ2-3, with 13 bases identical to TRBD2. CDR3 length: 19 residues. Germline values: CDR1 MRHNA, CDR2 SNTAGT. Germline trimming cut 2 bases from V and 4 bases from J; bases unmatched to any gene: 12. The CDR3 sequence: CASSDRRTSGGKLADTQYF. CDR3 coding DNA: TGTGCCAGCAGTGACCGGAGGACTAGCGGGGGCAAACTGGCAGATACGCAGTATTTT.

This rearrangement joins TRBV2 to TRBJ2-7; D possibly corresponds to TRBD1 (6 bases). The CDR3 runs to 13 residues. CDR1 SNHLY and CDR2 FYNNEI come from the germline V gene. Deletions cut 3 bases from V and 3 bases from J, with 9 bases between. The CDR3 DNA sequence: TGTGCCAGCAGTGATCCAGGGGTCTACGAGCAGTACTTC. Protein: CASSDPGVYEQYF.

The V and J genes are TRBV5-1 and TRBJ2-2; TRBD2 agrees at 13 bases. V was clipped by 0 bases and J by 1 base; unmatched bases: 6. Germline V gene data show CDR1 as SGHRS and CDR2 as YFSETQ. This CDR3 spans 19 amino acids. Here the CDR3 DNA reads TGCGCCAGCAGCTTGGTCCCGGGACTAGCGGGACTGAACACCGGGGAGCTGTTTTTT. It codes for CASSLVPGLAGLNTGELFF.

V is TRBV27 and J is TRBJ2-1; TRBD2 might be the D (5 bases). CDR1 MNHEY and CDR2 SMNVEV come from the germline V gene (reference sequence). The CDR3 has 14 amino acids. V lost 8 bases, J lost 2 bases, and 13 bases lay in between. The CDR3 sequence: CASRPGVTYNEQFF. CDR3 nucleotides: TGTGCCAGCCGTCCCGGGGTCACCTACAATGAGCAGTTCTTC.

This chain links TRBV14 with TRBJ1-6, with D maybe TRBD1 (6 bases). In germline, CDR1 is SGHDN, CDR2 FVKESK. This CDR3 has 14 residues. The V gene lost 5 bases and the J gene lost 9 bases, with 14 bases spanning the gap. CDR3 nucleotide sequence: TGTGCCAGCAGCTACAGGGCCGTGGGTTCACCCCTCCACTTT. It specifies CASSYRAVGSPLHF.

This clone appeared a single time. The V and J genes are TRBV6-1 and TRBJ1-1; D is perhaps TRBD1 (6 bases). Germline V CDR1 and CDR2: MNHNS, SASEGT. This CDR3 contains 16 residues. V lost 2 bases and J lost 6, with 19 bases in between. CDR3 nucleotides: TGTGCCAGCAGTGAAAGGGGGGAGGGGATGGTCTCTGAAGCTTTCTTT. This encodes CASSERGEGMVSEAFF.

V gene TRBV28 combines with J gene TRBJ1-1; no clear D. The CDR3 is 17 residues long. Germline values: CDR1 MDHEN, CDR2 SYDVKM. Trimming left V 7 bases short and J 3 bases short, with 24 bases between. CDR3 amino acids: CASTEPGSRVGYTEAFF. Here the CDR3 DNA reads TGTGCCAGCACCGAGCCGGGTTCGAGGGTGGGGTACACTGAAGCTTTCTTT.

The V and J genes are TRBV27 and TRBJ1-6; no definite D call. V was cut by 6 bases and J by 4 bases, with 4 bases left in between. Germline CDR1 reads MNHEY; CDR2 reads SMNVEV (reference sequence). The CDR3 spans 12 residues. In nucleotides, the CDR3 is TGTGCCAGCAGGACATATAATTCACCCCTCCACTTT. This sequence encodes CASRTYNSPLHF.

The chain combines TRBV5-8 with TRBJ2-7; D possibly corresponds to TRBD1 (6 bases). Germline V gene sequence: CDR1 SGHTS, CDR2 YDEGEE. CDR3 length: 14 amino acids. V gave up 6 bases and J gave up 2 bases, with 15 bases separating them. Written as DNA, the CDR3 is TGTGCCAGCACGAACAGGGAGTCTCCCTACGAGCAGTACTTC. Its protein product is CASTNRESPYEQYF.

V usage is TRBV19 and J usage is TRBJ2-1; TRBD1 agrees at 11 bases. V lost 6 bases to trimming and J lost 9 bases; unmatched junction nucleotides: 7. CDR1 is LNHDA and CDR2 is SQIVND in the germline V gene (reference sequence). The CDR3 length is 14 residues. In DNA form, the CDR3 reads TGTGCCAGTAGCGGGGACAGGGGGTGGGGTGAGCAGTTCTTC. Translated, it gives CASSGDRGWGEQFF.

The chain combines TRBV24-1 with TRBJ2-1; a weak D match, TRBD1 (6 bases). The V gene lost 0 bases and the J gene lost 2 bases, with 10 bases spanning the gap. The CDR3 totals 16 residues. Germline CDR1 KGHDR, CDR2 SFDVKD. The CDR3 DNA reads TGTGCCACCAGTGATTTGACAGGGCTTCCCTACAATGAGCAGTTCTTC. Its protein is CATSDLTGLPYNEQFF.

V is TRBV29-1 and J is TRBJ1-4; tentative D call: TRBD1 (5 bases). Trimming removed 7 bases from V and 7 bases from J, with 13 bases in between. Germline V gene lookup returns CDR1 SQVTM and CDR2 ANQGSEA. The CDR3 is 12 residues long. This chain's CDR3 is CSAGRGGEKLFF. The CDR3 DNA reads as TGCAGCGCTGGGAGGGGTGGTGAAAAACTGTTTTTT.

The V gene is TRBV3-1 (or the pseudogene TRBV3-2), the J gene TRBJ1-2; 10 nucleotides line up with TRBD1. J gave up 7 bases and V 2 bases, and 4 bases lay outside the gene matches. Germline V gene lookup returns CDR1 LGHDT and CDR2 YNNKEL (reference sequence). The CDR3 consists of 14 residues. CDR3 region: CASSQTGQGTGYTF. The CDR3 DNA reads as TGTGCCAGCAGCCAAACGGGACAGGGGACTGGCTACACCTTC.

J is TRBJ2-7 and V is TRBV4-1; 9 bases fit TRBD2. V lost 3 bases, J lost 2 bases, and 11 bases stayed unmatched. Germline assignment: CDR1 MGHRA and CDR2 YSYEKL. The CDR3 loop spans 17 amino acids. This CDR3 reads CASSHVAGAYRTYEQYF. The CDR3 DNA reads TGCGCCAGCAGCCACGTAGCGGGGGCCTACCGAACCTACGAGCAGTACTTC.

This clone appeared once. The V gene is TRBV2, the J gene TRBJ2-1, with 7 nucleotides matching TRBD2. Germline assignment: CDR1 SNHLY and CDR2 FYNNEI. Losses at the gene ends were 3 bases for V and 2 bases for J; bases not matched to a gene: 7. The CDR3 spans 16 residues. The chain's CDR3 is CASSDSGGFPYNEQFF. The DNA for the CDR3 is TGTGCCAGCAGTGATTCGGGAGGATTCCCCTACAATGAGCAGTTCTTC.

A note on this clone: The sample carries other DNA sequences with the same CDR3. The chain couples TRBV28 to TRBJ1-4, with D perhaps TRBD1 (5 bases). The V gene lost 5 bases and the J gene lost 7 bases, with 17 bases spanning the gap. The CDR3 runs to 15 residues. Germline V gives CDR1 MDHEN, CDR2 SYDVKM. The DNA for the CDR3 is TGTGCCAGCAGTCCCCCGCGGGGGTTAGGTGAAAAACTGTTTTTT. This gives the protein CASSPPRGLGEKLFF.

The rearrangement links TRBV6-5 to TRBJ2-5; the match to TRBD2 covers 7 bases. V shed 0 bases, J shed 4 bases, and the junction held 8 bases outside the gene matches. This CDR3 region has 16 residues. The germline V gene encodes CDR1 MNHEY and CDR2 SVGAGI. This CDR3 is CASSYSFGGSAETQYF. CDR3 nucleotide sequence: TGTGCCAGCAGTTACTCTTTCGGGGGGAGTGCAGAGACCCAGTACTTC.

This clone appeared a single time. This chain joins TRBV30 and TRBJ1-4, with 9 bases identical to TRBD1. The V and J ends lost 3 bases and 8 bases, in that order; junction bases with no gene match: 7. This CDR3 spans 14 amino acids. Germline V gene sequence: CDR1 GTSNPN, CDR2 SVGIG (reference sequence). CDR3 protein: CAWRSTGGREKLFF. DNA of the CDR3: TGTGCCTGGAGGTCGACAGGGGGAAGGGAAAAACTGTTTTTT. The full variable domain, rest sourced from reference TRBV30 and TRBJ1-4, is SQTIHQWPATLVQPVGSPLSLECTVEGTSNPNLYWYRQAAGRGLQLLFYSVGIGQISSEVPQNLSASRPQDRQFILSSKKLLLSDSGFYLCAWRSTGGREKLFFGSGTQLSVL.

The chain recombines TRBV7-9 with TRBJ1-3, with 7 bases identical to TRBD1. Germline CDR1 SEHNR, CDR2 FQNEAQ (reference sequence). CDR3 size: 15 residues. V was clipped by 8 bases and J by 0 bases; unmatched bases: 7. This chain's CDR3 is CASGRDSNSGNTIYF. Written as DNA, the CDR3 is TGTGCCAGCGGCCGGGACAGCAACTCTGGAAACACCATATATTTT. Filled out from reference TRBV7-9 and TRBJ1-3, the complete variable domain reads DTGVSQNPRHKITKRGQNVTFRCDPISEHNRLYWYRQTLGQGPEFLTYFQNEAQLEKSRLLSDRFSAERPKGSFSTLEIQRTEQGDSAMYLCASGRDSNSGNTIYFGEGSWLTVV.

V usage is TRBV19 and J usage is TRBJ1-5; a possible D gene is TRBD1 (6 bases). Germline CDR1 and CDR2: LNHDA and SQIVND (reference sequence). The CDR3 contains 14 residues. V was clipped by 4 bases and J by 9 bases, with 16 bases between them. CDR3 protein: CASSNGTPVRPQHF. The CDR3 DNA sequence: TGTGCCAGTAGTAACGGGACACCGGTGAGGCCCCAGCATTTT.

This chain uses TRBV28 with TRBJ1-5; D remains ambiguous. V was cut by 5 bases and J by 8 bases, with 10 bases left in between. The germline CDR1 and CDR2 sequences are MDHEN and SYDVKM. The CDR3 has 12 residues. The CDR3 coding sequence is TGTGCCAGCAGTGTACGAGAGAAGCCCCAGCATTTT. This sequence encodes CASSVREKPQHF.

The V and J genes are TRBV11-2 and TRBJ2-3; a weak D match, TRBD1 (5 bases). CDR3 length: 14 residues. Per the germline V gene, CDR1 is SGHAT and CDR2 is FQNNGV. The V and J ends lost 1 base and 2 bases respectively, with 7 bases between them. The CDR3 nucleotides read TGTGCCAGCAGCTTAGGACAGTTCACAGATACGCAGTATTTT. This translates into CASSLGQFTDTQYF.

V is TRBV7-8 and J is TRBJ2-3, with 10 bases matching TRBD2. V shed 0 bases, J shed 2 bases, and the junction held 5 bases outside the gene matches. The CDR3 runs to 17 residues. Germline V gene sequence: CDR1 SGHVS, CDR2 FQNEAQ. CDR3 DNA: TGTGCCAGCAGCTTAGCAGGACTAGCGGCAATCACAGATACGCAGTATTTT. The encoded protein is CASSLAGLAAITDTQYF.

The rearrangement joins TRBV5-6 to TRBJ2-3, with D perhaps matching TRBD1 (5 bases). There are 15 residues in the CDR3. Trimming pared 4 bases from V and 4 bases from J, leaving 16 bases between. Germline assignment: CDR1 SGHDT and CDR2 YYEEEE. The CDR3 sequence: CASSQIVVGPDTQYF. The CDR3 coding sequence is TGTGCCAGCAGCCAAATAGTGGTGGGGCCAGATACGCAGTATTTT.

This clone was recorded a few times. V usage is TRBV3-1 (or the pseudogene TRBV3-2) and J usage is TRBJ2-1; 7 nucleotides agree with TRBD1. The germline V gene encodes CDR1 LGHDT and CDR2 YNNKEL (reference sequence). The CDR3 is 15 amino acids. The V gene end was trimmed by 4 bases and the J gene end by 3 bases; junction bases not matched to a gene: 6. The CDR3 bases are TGTGCCAGCAGCCCAACCCGGGACAGCTACAATGAGCAGTTCTTC. This encodes CASSPTRDSYNEQFF.

The genes are TRBV18 and TRBJ1-1; D possibly corresponds to TRBD1 (5 bases). The CDR3 totals 14 residues. CDR1 KGHSH and CDR2 LQKENI come from the germline V gene. Trimming removed 3 bases at V and 3 bases at J, with 11 bases between. The CDR3 DNA follows: TGTGCCAGCTCACCGGGACTGAGGGACACTGAAGCTTTCTTT. It translates to CASSPGLRDTEAFF.

The chain has TRBV5-1 and TRBJ2-3; possibly TRBD1 for D (6 bases). CDR1 is SGHRS, CDR2 YFSETQ, per germline. This CDR3 is 14 amino acids long. Trimming cost V 5 bases and J 2 bases, with 12 bases left between them. For the CDR3, the DNA is TGCGCCAGCAGATTTGGACAGACCACAGATACGCAGTATTTT. It translates to CASRFGQTTDTQYF.

This clone was seen once. The chain uses TRBV18 and TRBJ1-1; the match to TRBD1 covers 7 bases. The germline V gene has CDR1 KGHSH and CDR2 LQKENI. The CDR3 spans 15 residues. The J segment lost 10 bases and the V segment lost 6 bases, leaving 17 bases of the junction unmatched. CDR3 amino acids: CASSETGDTPLGAFF. CDR3 DNA: TGTGCCAGCTCCGAAACAGGGGACACCCCTCTCGGAGCTTTCTTT.

This rearrangement joins TRBV4-3 to TRBJ2-2; 9 bases align to TRBD2. In germline, CDR1 is LGHNA, CDR2 YSLEER. With V trimmed by 1 base and J by 3 bases, 12 bases remained unmatched. The CDR3 length is 19 residues. The CDR3 spells CASSQVVTSGSRDTGELFF. The CDR3 region has the DNA TGCGCCAGCAGCCAAGTGGTGACTAGCGGAAGTAGGGACACCGGGGAGCTGTTTTTT.

This clone was counted a few times. The chain employs TRBV27 and TRBJ1-2; TRBD1 is a possible D gene (5 bases). Looked up from germline, CDR1 is MNHEY and CDR2 is SMNVEV (reference sequence). Trimming removed 3 bases at V and 4 bases at J, with 9 bases between. The CDR3 is 13 amino acids. Here the CDR3 DNA reads TGTGCCAGCAGTTTTCAGGGCCTCTATGGCTACACCTTC. This translates into CASSFQGLYGYTF.